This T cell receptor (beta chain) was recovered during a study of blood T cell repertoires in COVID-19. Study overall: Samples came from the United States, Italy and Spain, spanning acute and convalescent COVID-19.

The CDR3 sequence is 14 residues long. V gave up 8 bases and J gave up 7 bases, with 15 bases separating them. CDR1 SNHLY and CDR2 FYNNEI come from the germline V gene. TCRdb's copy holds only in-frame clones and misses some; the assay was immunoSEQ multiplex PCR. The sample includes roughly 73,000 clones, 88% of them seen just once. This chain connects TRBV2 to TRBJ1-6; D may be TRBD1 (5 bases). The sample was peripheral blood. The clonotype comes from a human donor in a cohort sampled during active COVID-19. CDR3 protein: CASATTGANSPLHF. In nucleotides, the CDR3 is TGTGCCAGCGCTACCACAGGTGCAAATTCACCCCTCCACTTT. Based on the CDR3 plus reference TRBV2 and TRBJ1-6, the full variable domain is EPEVTQTPSHQVTQMGQEVILRCVPISNHLYFYWYRQILGQKVEFLVSFYNNEISEKSEIFDDQFSVERPDGSNFTLKIRSTKLEDSAMYFCASATTGANSPLHFGNGTRLTVT.